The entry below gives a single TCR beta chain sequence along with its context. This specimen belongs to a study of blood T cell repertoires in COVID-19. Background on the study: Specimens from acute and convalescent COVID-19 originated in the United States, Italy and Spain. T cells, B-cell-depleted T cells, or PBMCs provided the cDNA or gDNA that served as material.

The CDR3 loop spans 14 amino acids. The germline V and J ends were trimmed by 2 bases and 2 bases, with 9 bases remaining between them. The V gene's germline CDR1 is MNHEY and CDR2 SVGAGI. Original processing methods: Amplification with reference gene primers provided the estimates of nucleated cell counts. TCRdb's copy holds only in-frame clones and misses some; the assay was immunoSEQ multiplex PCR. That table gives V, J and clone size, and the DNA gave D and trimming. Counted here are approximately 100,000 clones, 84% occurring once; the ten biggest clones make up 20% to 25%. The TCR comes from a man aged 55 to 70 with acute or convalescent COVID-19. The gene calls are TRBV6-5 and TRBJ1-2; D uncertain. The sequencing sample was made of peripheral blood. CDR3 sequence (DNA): TGTGCCAGCAGTTACGGGAGGAGGAACTATGGCTACACCTTC. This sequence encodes CASSYGRRNYGYTF.